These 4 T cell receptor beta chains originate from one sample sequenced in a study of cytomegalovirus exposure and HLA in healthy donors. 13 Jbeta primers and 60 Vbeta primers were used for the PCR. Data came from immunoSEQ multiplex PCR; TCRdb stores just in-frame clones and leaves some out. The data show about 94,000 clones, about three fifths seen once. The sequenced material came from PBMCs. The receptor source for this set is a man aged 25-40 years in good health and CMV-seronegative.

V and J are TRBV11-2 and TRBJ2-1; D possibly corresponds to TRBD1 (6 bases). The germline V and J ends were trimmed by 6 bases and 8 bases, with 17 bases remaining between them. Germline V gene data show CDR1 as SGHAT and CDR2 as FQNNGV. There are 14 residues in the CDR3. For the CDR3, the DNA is TGTGCCAGCAGAATACAGGGTGCAGGGGATGAGCAGTTCTTC. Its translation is CASRIQGAGDEQFF.

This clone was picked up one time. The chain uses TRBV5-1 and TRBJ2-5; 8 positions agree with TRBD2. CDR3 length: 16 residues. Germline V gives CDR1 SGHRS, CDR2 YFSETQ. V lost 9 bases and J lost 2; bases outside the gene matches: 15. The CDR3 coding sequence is TGCGCCACGGGGGATCGGCCGGGAGGGGTTCAAGAGACCCAGTACTTC. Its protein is CATGDRPGGVQETQYF. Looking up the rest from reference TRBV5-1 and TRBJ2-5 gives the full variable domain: KAGVTQTPRYLIKTRGQQVTLSCSPISGHRSVSWYQQTPGQGLQFLFEYFSETQRNKGNFPGRFSGRQFSNSRSEMNVSTLELGDSALYLCATGDRPGGVQETQYFGPGTRLLVL.

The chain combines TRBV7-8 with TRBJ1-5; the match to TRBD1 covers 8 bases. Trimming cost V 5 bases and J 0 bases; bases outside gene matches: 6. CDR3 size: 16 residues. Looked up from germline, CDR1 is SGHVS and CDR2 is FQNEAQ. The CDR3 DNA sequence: TGTGCCAGCAGCCGCATACAGGGGGTTAGCAATCAGCCCCAGCATTTT. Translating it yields CASSRIQGVSNQPQHF.

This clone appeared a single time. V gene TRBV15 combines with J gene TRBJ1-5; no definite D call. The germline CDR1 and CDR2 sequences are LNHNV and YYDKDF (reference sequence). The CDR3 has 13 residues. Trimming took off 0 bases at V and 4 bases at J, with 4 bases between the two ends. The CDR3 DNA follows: TGTGCCACCAGCAGAGAGCAGAATCAGCCCCAGCATTTT. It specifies CATSREQNQPQHF.